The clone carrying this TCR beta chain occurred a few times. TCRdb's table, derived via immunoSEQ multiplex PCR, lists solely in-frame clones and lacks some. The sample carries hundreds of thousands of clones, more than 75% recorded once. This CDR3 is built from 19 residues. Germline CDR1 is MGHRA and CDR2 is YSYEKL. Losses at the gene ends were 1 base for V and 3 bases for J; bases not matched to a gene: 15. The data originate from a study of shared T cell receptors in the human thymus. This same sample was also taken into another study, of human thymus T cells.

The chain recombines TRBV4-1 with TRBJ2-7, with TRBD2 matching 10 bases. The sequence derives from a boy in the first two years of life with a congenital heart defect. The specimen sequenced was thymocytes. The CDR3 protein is CASSQVNASGRGVDYEQYF. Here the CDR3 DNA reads TGCGCCAGCAGCCAAGTAAACGCTAGCGGGAGAGGTGTAGACTACGAGCAGTACTTC.